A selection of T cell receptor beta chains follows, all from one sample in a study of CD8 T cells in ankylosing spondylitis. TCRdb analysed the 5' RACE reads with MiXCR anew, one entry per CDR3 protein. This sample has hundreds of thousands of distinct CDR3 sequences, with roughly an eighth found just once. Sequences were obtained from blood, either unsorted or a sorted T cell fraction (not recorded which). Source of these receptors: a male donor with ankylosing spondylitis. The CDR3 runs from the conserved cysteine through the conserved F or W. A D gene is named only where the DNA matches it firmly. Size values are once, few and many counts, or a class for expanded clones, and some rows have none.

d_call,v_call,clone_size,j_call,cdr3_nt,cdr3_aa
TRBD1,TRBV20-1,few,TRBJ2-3,TGCAGTGCCGACAGACAGGGGACTAGCACAGATACGCAGTATTTT,CSADRQGTSTDTQYF
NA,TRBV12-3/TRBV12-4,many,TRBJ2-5,TGCGCCAGCAGCTTACAGGGAGAGACCCAGTACTTC,CASSLQGETQYF
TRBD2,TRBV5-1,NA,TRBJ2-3,TGCGCCAGCAGCGGGGGTGCCGGGGGGACAGATACGCAGTATTTT,CASSGGAGGTDTQYF
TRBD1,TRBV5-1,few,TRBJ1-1,TGCGCCAGCAGCTTGGGGTGGACAGGGAACACTGAAGCTTTCTTT,CASSLGWTGNTEAFF
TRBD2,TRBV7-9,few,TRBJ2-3,TGTGCCAGCAGCTCCGGGACTACAAGCACAGATACGCAGTATTTT,CASSSGTTSTDTQYF
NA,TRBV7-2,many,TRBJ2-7,TGTGCCAGCAGCTTACCGACCTCCTACGAGCAGTACTTC,CASSLPTSYEQYF
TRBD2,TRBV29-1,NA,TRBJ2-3,TGCAGCGTTGACGGACTAGCGGGACCCACTAGCACAGATACGCAGTATTTT,CSVDGLAGPTSTDTQYF
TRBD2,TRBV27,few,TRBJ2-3,TGTGCCAGCAGTTTACTCTGGACTAGCGGGTTAAGCACAGATACGCAGTATTTT,CASSLLWTSGLSTDTQYF
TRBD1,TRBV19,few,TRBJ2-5,TGTGCCAGTAGTCTGCAGGGGGCTTTGCGAGAGACCCAGTACTTC,CASSLQGALRETQYF
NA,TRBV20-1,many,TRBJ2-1,TGCAGTGAGGCGAGCTCCTACAATGAGCAGTTCTTC,CSEASSYNEQFF
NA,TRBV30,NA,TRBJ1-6,TGTGCCTGGGGGACCGGGGATTCACCCCTCCACTTT,CAWGTGDSPLHF
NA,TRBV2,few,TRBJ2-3,TGTGCCAGCAGTCCAAGGGGTATTAGCACAGATACGCAGTATTTT,CASSPRGISTDTQYF
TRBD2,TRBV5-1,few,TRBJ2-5,TGCGCCAGCAGCCAGACTAGCGGGGCCCAAGAGACCCAGTACTTC,CASSQTSGAQETQYF
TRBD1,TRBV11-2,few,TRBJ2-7,TGTGCCAGCAGCCCGCGGACAGGGAAGATTACTGAGCAGTACTTC,CASSPRTGKITEQYF
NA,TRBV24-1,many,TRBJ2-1,TGTGCCACCAGTGATTTCGGGGCTCTCGGAATTTACAATGAGCAGTTCTTC,CATSDFGALGIYNEQFF
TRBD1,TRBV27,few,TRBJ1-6,TGTGCCAGCAGTCTCCGACAGGGGGAGAGTTCACCCCTCCACTTT,CASSLRQGESSPLHF
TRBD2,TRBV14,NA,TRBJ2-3,TGTGCCAGCAGCCTCCTAGCGGGAGGCCCCCGAGATACGCAGTATTTT,CASSLLAGGPRDTQYF
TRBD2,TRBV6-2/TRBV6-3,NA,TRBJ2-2,TGTGCCAGCAGTTTCCGTGCTAGCGGGGGAGGCGGGGAGCTGTTTTTT,CASSFRASGGGGELFF
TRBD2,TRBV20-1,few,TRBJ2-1,TGCAGTGCCGCGACGCCTAGCGGCCTAAAAAATGAGCAGTTCTTC,CSAATPSGLKNEQFF
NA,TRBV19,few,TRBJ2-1,TGTGCCAGTAGTAACCGGGGCCAAAGCTCCTACAATGAGCAGTTCTTC,CASSNRGQSSYNEQFF
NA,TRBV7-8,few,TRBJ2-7,TGTGCCAGCAGCCCGACACAGGGCTACGAGCAGTACTTC,CASSPTQGYEQYF
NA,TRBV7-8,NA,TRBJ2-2,TGTGCCAGCAGCTTGAACGTACGTTCCGGGGAGCTGTTTTTT,CASSLNVRSGELFF
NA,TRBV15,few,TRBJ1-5,TGTGCCACCAGCAGTCGTAAGGATCAGCCCCAGCATTTT,CATSSRKDQPQHF
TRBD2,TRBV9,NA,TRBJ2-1,TGTGCCAGCAGCGTCGGGACTAGAGGGGCTAGGGATGAGCAGTTCTTC,CASSVGTRGARDEQFF
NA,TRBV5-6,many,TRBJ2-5,TGTGCCAGCAGCTTGACGGGAGTGGAGACCCAGTACTTC,CASSLTGVETQYF
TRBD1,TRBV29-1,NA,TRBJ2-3,TGCAGCGTTCAGGTGGGCAGGGGGCCTGGTGGTGTAGATACGCAGTATTTT,CSVQVGRGPGGVDTQYF
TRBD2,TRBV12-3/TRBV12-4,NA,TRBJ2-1,TGTGCCAGCAGCCCGGGACTAGCGGGCGTAACCTACAATGAGCAGTTCTTC,CASSPGLAGVTYNEQFF
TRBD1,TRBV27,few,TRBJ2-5,TGTGCCAGCAGTTCAATGGGGACAGGGGAAGAGACCCAGTACTTC,CASSSMGTGEETQYF
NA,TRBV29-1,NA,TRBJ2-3,TGCAGCGTTTCTGCGAGCACAGATACGCAGTATTTT,CSVSASTDTQYF
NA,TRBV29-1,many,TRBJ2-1,TGCAGCGCCGAGAGGGGAGTGGGCTATGAGCAGTTCTTC,CSAERGVGYEQFF
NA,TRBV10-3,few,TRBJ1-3,TGTGCCTATACCCCGAGTATCTCTGGAAACACCATATATTTT,CAYTPSISGNTIYF
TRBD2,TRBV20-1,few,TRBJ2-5,TGCAGTGCTAGAGTTCTAGCGGGCCTCCGCTTC,CSARVLAGLRF
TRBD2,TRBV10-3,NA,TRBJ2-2,TGTGCCATCAGTGACGCAGGGACTAGCGGGATGGCGCACGGGGAGCTGTTTTTT,CAISDAGTSGMAHGELFF
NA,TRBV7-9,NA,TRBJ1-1,TGTGCCAGCAGCTTAGCTGGAGGGGGAGAAGCTTTCTTT,CASSLAGGGEAFF
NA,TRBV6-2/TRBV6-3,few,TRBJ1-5,TGTGCCAGCACCTCAAGCAATCAGCCCCAGCATTTT,CASTSSNQPQHF
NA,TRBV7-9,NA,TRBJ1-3,TGTGCCAGCAGCTTAGATAGTGTCGGAAACACCATATATTTT,CASSLDSVGNTIYF
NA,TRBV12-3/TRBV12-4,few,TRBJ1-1,TGTGCCAGCAGTTGGACTTGGGACACTGAAGCTTTCTTT,CASSWTWDTEAFF
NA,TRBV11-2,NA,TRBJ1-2,TGTGCCAGCAGCTTAGGGGGGGGCCTCGGAGGCTACACCTTC,CASSLGGGLGGYTF
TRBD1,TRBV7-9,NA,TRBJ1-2,TGTGCCAGCACCAGAACAGGGGCCTCCGTTGTCTCCTATGGCTACACCTTC,CASTRTGASVVSYGYTF